This T cell receptor (beta chain) was found in a study of blood T cell repertoires in COVID-19. Measured with immunoSEQ multiplex PCR; TCRdb has only the in-frame clones, and not every one. The sample holds about 75,000 clones, roughly 90% seen once. Deletions cut 1 base from V and 1 base from J, with 6 bases between. Germline CDR1 SGHKS, CDR2 YYEKEE (reference sequence). This CDR3 spans 14 amino acids. The rearrangement uses TRBV5-5 and TRBJ2-4, with a possible D match to TRBD2 (5 bases). What was sequenced was peripheral blood. The receptor comes from a human donor in a cohort sampled during active COVID-19. CDR3 coding DNA: TGTGCCAGCAGCTTGCGCGGGGCCAAAAACATTCAGTACTTC. Translating gives CASSLRGAKNIQYF. Full variable domain (remainder filled in from reference TRBV5-5 and TRBJ2-4): DAGVTQSPTHLIKTRGQQVTLRCSPISGHKSVSWYQQVLGQGPQFIFQYYEKEERGRGNFPDRFSARQFPNYSSELNVNALLLGDSALYLCASSLRGAKNIQYFGAGTRLSVL.